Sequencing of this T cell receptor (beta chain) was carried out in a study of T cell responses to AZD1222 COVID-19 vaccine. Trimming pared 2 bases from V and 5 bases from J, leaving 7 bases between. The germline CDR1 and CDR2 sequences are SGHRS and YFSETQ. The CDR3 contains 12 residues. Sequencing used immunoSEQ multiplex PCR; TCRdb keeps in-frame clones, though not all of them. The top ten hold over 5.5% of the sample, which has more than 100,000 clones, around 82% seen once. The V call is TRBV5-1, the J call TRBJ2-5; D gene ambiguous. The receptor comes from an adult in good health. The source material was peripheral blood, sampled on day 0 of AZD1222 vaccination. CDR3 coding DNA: TGCGCCAGCAGCTTTGGTCGGGAGACCCAGTACTTC. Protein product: CASSFGRETQYF.